These 5 T cell receptor beta chains originate from one sample sequenced in a study of blood T cell repertoires in COVID-19. Measured with immunoSEQ multiplex PCR; TCRdb has only the in-frame clones, and not every one. The table has roughly 220,000 clones, roughly 85% seen once. The sample consisted of PBMCs or T cells enriched from blood (not recorded which). Receptors originate from a middle-aged woman with acute COVID-19.

This chain joins TRBV3-1 (or the pseudogene TRBV3-2) and TRBJ1-1; D might be TRBD1 (5 bases). V was cut by 4 bases and J by 5 bases, with 17 bases left in between. CDR1 and CDR2 (germline): LGHDT, YNNKEL (reference sequence). The CDR3 consists of 15 residues. For the CDR3, the DNA is TGTGCCAGCAGCCGATCGGGTGCAGGGATGACTGAAGCTTTCTTT. Its protein is CASSRSGAGMTEAFF.

The chain recombines TRBV6-5 with TRBJ1-5; 9 bases agree with TRBD1. The CDR3 runs 15 residues. With V trimmed by 7 bases and J by 6 bases, 10 bases remained unmatched. The germline gives CDR1 MNHEY, CDR2 SVGAGI. CDR3 protein: CASINTGGKGQPQHF. DNA of the CDR3: TGTGCCAGCATCAATACAGGGGGCAAGGGTCAGCCCCAGCATTTT.

This clone appeared once. The CDR3 sequence: CASSIGWGGKEETQYF. DNA for the CDR3: TGTGCCAGTAGTATAGGGTGGGGGGGGAAGGAAGAGACCCAGTACTTC. The chain uses TRBV19 and TRBJ2-5; 7 bases line up with TRBD2. The CDR3 is 16 residues long. Germline trimming cut 1 base from V and 3 bases from J; bases unmatched to any gene: 8. Germline V CDR1 and CDR2: LNHDA, SQIVND (reference sequence).

The genes are TRBV3-1 (or the pseudogene TRBV3-2) and TRBJ1-1; 9 nucleotides line up with TRBD1. Germline CDR1 is LGHDT and CDR2 is YNNKEL (reference sequence). Trimming at V came to 1 base and at J to 9 bases, leaving 9 bases not matched to a gene. The CDR3 extends over 15 amino acids. The CDR3 DNA reads TGTGCCAGCAGCCAAGTTCTGAGCGACAGGGGGAAAGCTTTCTTT. This codes for CASSQVLSDRGKAFF.

Remarks on this clone: A read error is likely, as this CDR3 ends without the conserved phenylalanine or tryptophan. The DNA is left out, because the CDR3 cannot be placed on it with certainty; the CDR3 is given as TCRdb lists it. The gene calls are TRBV7-2 and TRBJ1-2. The germline CDR1 and CDR2 sequences are SGHTA and FQGNSA. A total of 12 residues make up the CDR3, ends included. This chain's CDR3 is CASSFGGAGLVP.